Following are 10 T cell receptor beta chains from one sample sequenced in a study of T-cell reconstitution after alpha-beta-depleted transplantation in children. The TCRbeta library was prepared with unique molecular identifiers. TCRdb independently ran MiXCR on the PCR reads; one entry per CDR3 protein. The repertoire consists of some 200,000 distinct CDR3 sequences, with about 8.2% occurring once and the leading ten covering 35%. The source was PBMCs, mostly from graft donor cells, collected 360 days after TCRalphabeta/CD19-depleted stem cell transplant. These receptors all come from a male patient between 2 and 10 years old who had a stem cell transplant for acute myeloid leukemia, so the T cells may come from the graft donor.

This clonotype was detected ten times or more. The chain carries TRBV29-1 and TRBJ2-3, with 7 bases aligning to TRBD2. The CDR3 loop spans 13 amino acids. V dropped 6 bases and J dropped 2; count of bases not matched to a gene: 5. Germline V gene lookup returns CDR1 SQVTM and CDR2 ANQGSEA. The CDR3 region has the DNA TGCAGCGTGCGACTAGCTATCACAGATACGCAGTATTTT. Translated: CSVRLAITDTQYF.

At least ten counts were recorded for this clonotype. The chain joins TRBV20-1 to TRBJ2-5, with 8 bases fitting TRBD1. V lost 3 bases and J lost 2; bases outside the gene matches: 8. The CDR3 extends over 15 amino acids. Germline V gene data show CDR1 as DFQATT and CDR2 as SNEGSKA (reference sequence). In nucleotides, the CDR3 is TGCAGTGCTAGGGTTATTGGACAGGGACAAGAGACCCAGTACTTC. It codes for CSARVIGQGQETQYF.

The sample holds a few counts of this clonotype. This rearrangement joins TRBV18 to TRBJ2-1, with D perhaps matching TRBD1 or TRBD2 (6 bases each). V dropped 2 bases and J dropped 3 bases, with 11 bases sitting between them. Per germline, CDR1 KGHSH and CDR2 LQKENI. The CDR3 consists of 15 residues. CDR3 sequence (DNA): TGTGCCAGCTCACCAGGGGGGCCTAACTACAATGAGCAGTTCTTC. It translates to CASSPGGPNYNEQFF.

This clonotype was seen ten or more times. The DNA of the CDR3 is TGTGCTAGCAGCTTAGTGAAGGCTGGCTACGAGCAGTACGTC. The encoded protein is CASSLVKAGYEQYV. This chain connects TRBV7-7 to TRBJ2-7; D gene ambiguous. CDR1 is SSHAT, CDR2 FNYEAQ, per germline (reference sequence). The CDR3 is made up of 14 amino acids.

This clonotype came up many times. V and J are TRBV6-1 and TRBJ2-4; weak D call: TRBD2 (6 bases). Germline V gene sequence: CDR1 MNHNS, CDR2 SASEGT. V lost 5 bases and J 6 bases, leaving 20 bases between the germline ends. The CDR3 contains 16 residues. The CDR3 reads CASSPSPLERVNIQYF. The CDR3 nucleotides read TGTGCCAGCAGTCCGAGCCCACTAGAGCGGGTAAACATTCAGTACTTC.

This clonotype was recorded only once. V gene TRBV5-1 combines with J gene TRBJ2-1; TRBD1 matches 11 bases. The CDR3 has 15 residues. V lost 5 bases, J lost 5 bases, and 6 bases stayed unmatched. Germline CDR1 is SGHRS and CDR2 is YFSETQ. The CDR3 nucleotides read TGCGCCAGCAGTCGGACAGGGGGCAATGACAATGAGCAGTTCTTC. Protein product: CASSRTGGNDNEQFF.

This clonotype was observed a few times. J is TRBJ2-7 and V is TRBV5-1, with D tentatively TRBD1 or TRBD2 (5 bases each). CDR3 length equals 15 residues. Germline-derived CDR1 and CDR2 are SGHRS and YFSETQ. Trimming left V 0 bases short and J 3 bases short, with 13 bases between. CDR3: CASSLDRDGLYEQYF. DNA of the CDR3: TGCGCCAGCAGCTTGGACCGGGACGGACTCTACGAGCAGTACTTC. The entire variable domain, with the rest obtained from reference TRBV5-1 and TRBJ2-7, is as follows: KAGVTQTPRYLIKTRGQQVTLSCSPISGHRSVSWYQQTPGQGLQFLFEYFSETQRNKGNFPGRFSGRQFSNSRSEMNVSTLELGDSALYLCASSLDRDGLYEQYFGPGTRLTVT.

This clonotype has a handful of counts. The chain combines TRBV5-1 with TRBJ2-2; D might be TRBD2 (5 bases). V was shortened by 2 bases and J by 0 bases, with 8 bases between the two germline ends. Looked up from germline, CDR1 is SGHRS and CDR2 is YFSETQ. This CDR3 has 15 amino acids. The CDR3 DNA sequence: TGCGCCAGCAGCTTACCTAGCCCGAACACCGGGGAGCTGTTTTTT. Amino acid sequence: CASSLPSPNTGELFF.

This clonotype was detected many times. V and J are TRBV7-9 and TRBJ2-7, with TRBD1 as a possible D gene (6 bases). CDR1 SEHNR and CDR2 FQNEAQ come from the germline V gene (reference sequence). This CDR3 has 14 amino acids. V was shortened by 2 bases and J by 5 bases, with 13 bases between the two germline ends. The DNA for the CDR3 is TGTGCCAGCAGCTTACAGGGGACGTTCCACGAGCAGTACTTC. It translates to CASSLQGTFHEQYF.

CDR3: CASSQVQGMVTDTQYF. The DNA of the CDR3 is TGCGCCAGCAGCCAGGTACAGGGGATGGTTACAGATACGCAGTATTTT. The J gene is TRBJ2-3, the V gene TRBV5-1; 7 nucleotides line up with TRBD1. This CDR3 spans 16 amino acids. In germline, CDR1 is SGHRS, CDR2 YFSETQ. J lost 3 bases, V lost 4 bases, and 11 bases had no gene match.